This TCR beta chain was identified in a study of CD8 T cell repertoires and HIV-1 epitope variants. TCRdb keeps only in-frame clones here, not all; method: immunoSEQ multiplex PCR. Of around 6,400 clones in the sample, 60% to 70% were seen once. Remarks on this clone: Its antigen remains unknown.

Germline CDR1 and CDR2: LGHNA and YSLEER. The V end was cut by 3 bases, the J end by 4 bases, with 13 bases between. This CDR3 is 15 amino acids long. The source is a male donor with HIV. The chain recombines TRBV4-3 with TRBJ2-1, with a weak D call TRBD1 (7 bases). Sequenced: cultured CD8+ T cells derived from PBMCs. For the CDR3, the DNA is TGCGCCAGCAGCCACGAGGGGGCGGGGTACAATGAGCAGTTCTTC. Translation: CASSHEGAGYNEQFF.